The sequence of this T cell receptor (beta chain) was determined in a study of early T cells in non-severe SARS-CoV-2 infection. This clonotype came up many times. As yet, its antigen is unknown. V gave up 6 bases and J gave up 0 bases; unmatched junction bases: 11. CDR3 length: 19 amino acids. The germline gives CDR1 MNHEY, CDR2 SMNVEV (reference sequence). Overall study results and limits: Matching results from VDJdb favored anti-spike CD8 responses, leaving private and CD4 specificities undetected.

A single record per CDR3 protein comes from TCRdb applying MiXCR to the 5' RACE reads. The repertoire holds 25,000 to 30,000 distinct CDR3 sequences, with about 4.2% as singletons. J is TRBJ1-6 and V is TRBV27, with TRBD1 matching 10 bases. The TCR originated in an adult who was a healthcare worker with PCR-confirmed SARS-CoV-2 infection or an uninfected control (not recorded which). Sequencing used whole blood. The CDR3 coding sequence is TGTGCCAGCAGGCTGACAGGGGGCTATAGGAGCTCCTATAATTCACCCCTCCACTTT. Protein product: CASRLTGGYRSSYNSPLHF.